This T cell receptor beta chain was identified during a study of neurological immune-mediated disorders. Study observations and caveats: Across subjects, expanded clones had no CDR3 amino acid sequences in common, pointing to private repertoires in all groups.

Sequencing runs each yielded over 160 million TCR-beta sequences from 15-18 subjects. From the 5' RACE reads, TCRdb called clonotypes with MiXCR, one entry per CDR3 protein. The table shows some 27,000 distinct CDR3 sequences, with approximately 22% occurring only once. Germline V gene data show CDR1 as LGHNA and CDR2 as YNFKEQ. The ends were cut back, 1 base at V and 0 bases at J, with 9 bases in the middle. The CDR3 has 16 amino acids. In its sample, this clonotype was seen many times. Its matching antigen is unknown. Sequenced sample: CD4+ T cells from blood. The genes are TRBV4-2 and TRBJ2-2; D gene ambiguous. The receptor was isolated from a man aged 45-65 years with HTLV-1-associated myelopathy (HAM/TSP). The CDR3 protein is CASSQVQFSNTGELFF. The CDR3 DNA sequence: TGTGCCAGCAGCCAAGTTCAGTTTTCGAACACCGGGGAGCTGTTTTTT.